The clone carrying this TCR beta chain was seen ten or more times. The antigen is not known. Amplification yielded TCR beta CDR3 regions, with RNA transcripts as the source. HTBI primers drove first-round RT-PCR of the TCR CDR3. TCRdb fed the multiplex PCR reads into MiXCR, producing one record per CDR3 protein. The data show some 270,000 distinct CDR3 sequences, 10% to 15% seen once. This sample stems from a study of T cells in Graves' hyperthyroidism and ophthalmopathy. Study-wide background: Peripheral blood sampling occurred at initial diagnosis, before any treatment.

In patients aged 18 to 65, hyperthyroidism was newly diagnosed, with duration under 2 months. Out of about 10 ml of fresh peripheral blood came the PBMCs. There are 14 residues in the CDR3. CDR1 and CDR2 (germline): DFQATT, SNEGSKA (reference sequence). The V and J ends lost 5 bases and 4 bases, in that order; junction bases with no gene match: 5. Study-wide results and limits: Most clonotypes expanded in the thyroid (above 0.001) were also present in blood.

The clonotype was recovered from a woman under 40 with Graves' hyperthyroidism that later progressed to Graves' ophthalmopathy. This sequence joins TRBV20-1 and TRBJ2-4; 10 bases are a match to TRBD2. The specimen sequenced was blood. The CDR3 DNA reads TGCAGTGCTCGCGGGACTAGCGAAAAAAACATTCAGTACTTC. Translating it yields CSARGTSEKNIQYF.